These 19 T cell receptor beta chains were sequenced from one sample in a study of cytomegalovirus exposure and HLA in healthy donors. A multiplex PCR was run with 60 Vbeta primers and 13 Jbeta primers. Method: immunoSEQ multiplex PCR; TCRdb's copy keeps in-frame clones and lacks some. The data contain approximately 160,000 clones, 65% to 80% of them seen just once; the ten biggest clones take up about 2.6%. The sequenced sample was PBMCs. The receptors here all came from a woman aged 40-49 years in good health and CMV-seropositive.

The chain joins TRBV25-1 to TRBJ2-7; TRBD1 aligns across 9 bases. CDR3 length: 13 residues. The germline V gene encodes CDR1 MGHDK and CDR2 SYGVNS. CDR3 residues: CAAENRGPYEQYF. The CDR3 DNA follows: TGTGCAGCCGAGAACAGGGGGCCTTACGAGCAGTACTTC.

This chain links TRBV7-9 with TRBJ2-1; D is perhaps TRBD2 (6 bases). The germline V and J ends were trimmed by 0 bases and 6 bases, with 15 bases remaining between them. The germline CDR1 and CDR2 sequences are SEHNR and FQNEAQ (reference sequence). The CDR3 spans 16 residues. CDR3 sequence: CASSLAGGPRVNEQFF. The CDR3 nucleotides read TGTGCCAGCAGCTTAGCGGGGGGACCCCGGGTCAATGAGCAGTTCTTC.

This chain uses TRBV9 with TRBJ2-1, with 16 bases aligning to TRBD2. The germline V gene encodes CDR1 SGDLS and CDR2 YYNGEE. The CDR3 has 17 residues. With 3 bases clipped from V and 10 bases from J, the junction kept 10 bases outside the gene matches. CDR3 in amino acids: CASSEPGLAGGRSEQFF. The CDR3 DNA follows: TGTGCCAGCAGCGAACCGGGACTAGCGGGAGGGCGTAGCGAGCAGTTCTTC.

The CDR3 is CASSYSGTGGYGYTF. The CDR3 DNA reads TGTGCCAGCAGTTACTCCGGGACAGGGGGGTATGGCTACACCTTC. V usage is TRBV6-5 and J usage is TRBJ1-2, with 11 bases lining up with TRBD1. The CDR3 consists of 15 residues. The V and J ends lost 0 bases and 5 bases, in that order; junction bases with no gene match: 2. Germline lookup yields CDR1 MNHEY and CDR2 SVGAGI.

The chain combines TRBV5-1 with TRBJ1-2; D is unclear. Germline V gene sequence: CDR1 SGHRS, CDR2 YFSETQ. Deletions cut 0 bases from V and 7 bases from J, with 13 bases between. The CDR3 is made up of 14 amino acids. The CDR3 region has the DNA TGCGCCAGCAGCTTGGATTCCCAGGTAGTTGGCTACACCTTC. Amino acids: CASSLDSQVVGYTF.

The V call is TRBV30, the J call TRBJ2-1, with 7 positions matching TRBD1. Trimming at V came to 5 bases and at J to 0 bases, leaving 4 bases not matched to a gene. This CDR3 is 14 amino acids long. Germline V gene data show CDR1 as GTSNPN and CDR2 as SVGIG (reference sequence). CDR3 nucleotide sequence: TGTGCCTGGGGGACAGCTAGCTCCTACAATGAGCAGTTCTTC. Amino acid sequence: CAWGTASSYNEQFF.

The genes are TRBV5-4 and TRBJ2-1; TRBD2 matches at 7 bases. J lost 2 bases, V lost 0 bases, and 2 bases had no gene match. The CDR3 consists of 15 residues. From germline, CDR1 is SGHNT and CDR2 YYREEE (reference sequence). The CDR3 nucleotides read TGTGCCAGCAGCTTGGTCCTAGCGGCCTACAATGAGCAGTTCTTC. It is translated as CASSLVLAAYNEQFF.

This chain uses TRBV10-3 with TRBJ1-1, with a possible D match to TRBD1 (6 bases). CDR1 is ENHRY, CDR2 SYGVKD, per germline. The CDR3 is 15 amino acids. V dropped 0 bases and J dropped 3 bases, with 11 bases sitting between them. The CDR3 loop reads CAISESRGADTEAFF. The CDR3 bases are TGTGCCATCAGTGAGTCACGGGGGGCTGACACTGAAGCTTTCTTT.

This chain joins TRBV6-4 and TRBJ2-2; tentative D call: TRBD2 (5 bases). Germline loops: CDR1 MRHNA, CDR2 SNTAGT. Trimming stripped 0 bases from V and 6 bases from J, with 11 bases between. CDR3 length equals 15 residues. The CDR3 reads CASSDSRSGSGELFF. CDR3 coding DNA: TGTGCCAGCAGTGACTCACGGTCGGGGTCCGGGGAGCTGTTTTTT.

The chain is built from TRBV11-3 and TRBJ1-1; TRBD1 is a possible D gene (5 bases). Trimming shortened V by 0 bases and J by 4 bases, and 15 bases separated the two germline ends. CDR1 SGHNT and CDR2 YENEEA come from the germline V gene. The CDR3 is made up of 16 amino acids. CDR3 in amino acids: CASSLDHSGGRTEAFF. The DNA for the CDR3 is TGTGCCAGCAGCTTAGACCATTCGGGGGGACGCACTGAAGCTTTCTTT. The complete variable domain, with remaining parts taken from reference TRBV11-3 and TRBJ1-1, reads EAGVVQSPRYKIIEKKQPVAFWCNPISGHNTLYWYLQNLGQGPELLIRYENEEAVDDSQLPKDRFSAERLKGVDSTLKIQPAELGDSAVYLCASSLDHSGGRTEAFFGQGTRLTVV.

The chain employs TRBV2 and TRBJ1-6, with D perhaps matching TRBD1 (6 bases). The CDR3 totals 15 residues. Trimming took 7 bases from V and 4 from J, leaving 14 bases between them. CDR1 is SNHLY and CDR2 is FYNNEI in the germline V gene. The DNA of the CDR3 is TGTGCCAGCACCCTGGACAGTTCGTATAATTCACCCCTCCACTTT. It codes for CASTLDSSYNSPLHF.

The chain combines TRBV30 with TRBJ2-1; perhaps TRBD2 as D (5 bases). The CDR3 spans 13 residues. CDR1 and CDR2 from the germline V gene are GTSNPN and SVGIG (reference sequence). The germline V and J ends were trimmed by 5 bases and 5 bases, with 13 bases remaining between them. CDR3 DNA sequence: TGTGCCTGGGCGGGCGGCGCAAACAATGAGCAGTTCTTC. It encodes CAWAGGANNEQFF.

The V gene is TRBV7-7, the J gene TRBJ1-2; D might be TRBD1 (6 bases). Germline values: CDR1 SSHAT, CDR2 FNYEAQ (reference sequence). V was pared by 5 bases and J by 3 bases, with 16 bases between. CDR3 size: 15 residues. In DNA form, the CDR3 reads TGTGCCAGCAGCCTCGGGAGGGGGGAGGACTATGGCTACACCTTC. It translates to CASSLGRGEDYGYTF.

The rearrangement joins TRBV6-6 to TRBJ2-2; perhaps TRBD2 as D (6 bases). Germline V CDR1 and CDR2: MNHNY, SVGAGI (reference sequence). Trimming took off 7 bases at V and 7 bases at J, with 13 bases between the two ends. The CDR3 loop spans 13 amino acids. The CDR3 bases are TGTGCCAGCACCCTTGAGGAGGGCGGGGAGCTGTTTTTT. It is translated as CASTLEEGGELFF.

The CDR3 loop is CASSDYPRQVAGGDNEQFF. CDR3 DNA sequence: TGTGCCAGCAGTGACTACCCAAGGCAAGTTGCGGGAGGTGACAATGAGCAGTTCTTC. V is TRBV6-4 and J is TRBJ2-1, with TRBD2 matching 8 bases. The ends lost 1 base at V and 5 bases at J; junction bases unmatched: 16. The V gene's germline CDR1 is MRHNA and CDR2 SNTAGT. This CDR3 is 19 amino acids long.

V is TRBV27 and J is TRBJ1-5; 10 bases are shared with TRBD1. J lost 5 bases, V lost 5 bases, and 6 bases had no gene match. The V gene's germline CDR1 is MNHEY and CDR2 SMNVEV (reference sequence). The CDR3 runs 15 residues. The CDR3 DNA is TGTGCCAGCAGTCCCTGGGGACAGGGGTATCAGCCCCAGCATTTT. Protein: CASSPWGQGYQPQHF.

This clone was observed a handful of times. The chain is built from TRBV2 and TRBJ2-1, with D tentatively TRBD1 (6 bases). V dropped 1 base and J dropped 3 bases, with 10 bases sitting between them. The CDR3 sequence is 15 residues long. Germline-derived CDR1 and CDR2 are SNHLY and FYNNEI. The CDR3 is CASSEDRVYYNEQFF. The CDR3 DNA follows: TGTGCCAGCAGTGAAGACAGGGTTTACTACAATGAGCAGTTCTTC.

The chain combines TRBV5-1 with TRBJ2-3, with D maybe TRBD1 (6 bases). Looked up from germline, CDR1 is SGHRS and CDR2 is YFSETQ. V shed 7 bases and J shed 6 bases, with 24 bases lying between them. This CDR3 has 16 amino acids. The CDR3 nucleotides read TGCGCCAGCGCCCCAGGGGCAGCGGTGTTCAGGGATACGCAGTATTTT. Translated: CASAPGAAVFRDTQYF.

J is TRBJ1-4 and V is TRBV18; D gene uncertain. Between the trimmed V and J ends, which lost 3 bases and 0 bases, there was a span of 2 bases. The CDR3 has 13 residues. Germline-derived CDR1 and CDR2 are KGHSH and LQKENI. CDR3 region: CASSPSTNEKLFF. The CDR3 DNA reads as TGTGCCAGCTCACCCTCAACTAATGAAAAACTGTTTTTT.